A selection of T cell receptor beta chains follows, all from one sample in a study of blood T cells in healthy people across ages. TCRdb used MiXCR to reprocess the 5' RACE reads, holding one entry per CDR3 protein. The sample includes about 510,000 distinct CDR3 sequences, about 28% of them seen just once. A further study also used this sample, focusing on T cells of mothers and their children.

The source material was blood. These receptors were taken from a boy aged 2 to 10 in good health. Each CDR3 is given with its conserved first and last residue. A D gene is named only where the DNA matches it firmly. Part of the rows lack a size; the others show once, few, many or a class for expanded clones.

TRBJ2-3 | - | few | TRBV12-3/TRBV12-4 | TGTGCCAGCAGTTTAAGTAGCAACACAGATACGCAGTATTTT | CASSLSSNTDTQYF
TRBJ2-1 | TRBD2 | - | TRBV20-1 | TGCAGTGCAGAGACTAGCGGAGGTATTGGTGAGCAGTTCTTC | CSAETSGGIGEQFF
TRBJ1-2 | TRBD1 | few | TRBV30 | TGTGCCTGGAGATACCCGGGACAGGGGGGCTACACCTTC | CAWRYPGQGGYTF
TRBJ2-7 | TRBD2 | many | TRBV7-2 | TGTGCCAGCTCGGGCCCGGGGGGTGAGCAGTACTTC | CASSGPGGEQYF
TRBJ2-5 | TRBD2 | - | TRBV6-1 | TGTGCCAGCAGTCCTCCTAGCGGGGGAGACGCGAAGACCCAGTACTTC | CASSPPSGGDAKTQYF
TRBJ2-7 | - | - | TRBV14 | TGTGCCAGCAGCCCAACCAAAAATGGCGAGCAGTACTTC | CASSPTKNGEQYF
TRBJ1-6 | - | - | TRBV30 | TGTGCCTGGAGTGTAGGGACCAATTCACCCCTCCACTTT | CAWSVGTNSPLHF
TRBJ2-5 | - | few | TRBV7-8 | TGTGCCAGCAGCCCAACAGGAAGGGGGATTCAAGAGACCCAGTACTTC | CASSPTGRGIQETQYF
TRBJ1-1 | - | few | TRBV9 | TGTGCCAGTGGGGGGGGTGGGAACACTGAAGCTTTCTTT | CASGGGGNTEAFF
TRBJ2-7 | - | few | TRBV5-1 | TGCGCCAGCAGCTTGGCCAGCCAACCTTACAAGCAGTACTTC | CASSLASQPYKQYF
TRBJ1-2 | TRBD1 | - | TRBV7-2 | TGTGCCAGCAGCCCGGACAGGGGAGATGGCTACACCTTC | CASSPDRGDGYTF
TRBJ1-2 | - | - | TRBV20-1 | TGCAGTGCCCTGAGGGTGCCAGATGGCTACACCTTC | CSALRVPDGYTF
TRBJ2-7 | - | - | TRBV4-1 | TGCGCCAGCAGCCAAGTTGCGGGCGAGCAGTACTTC | CASSQVAGEQYF
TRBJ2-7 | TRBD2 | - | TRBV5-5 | TGTGCCAGCAGCTTAAGCGGGGCGGTAAGCTACGAGCAGTACTTC | CASSLSGAVSYEQYF
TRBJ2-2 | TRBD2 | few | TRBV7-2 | TGTGCCAGCAGCAGAAGCGGACTAGGAGGTCTCGCCGGGGAGCTGTTTTTT | CASSRSGLGGLAGELFF
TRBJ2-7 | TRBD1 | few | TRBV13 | TGTGCCAGCGGCTCAGGGACAGGGCGATACGAGCAGTACTTC | CASGSGTGRYEQYF
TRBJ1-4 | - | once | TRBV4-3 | TGCGCCAGCAGCCAAGGGAGCGGTGGATCTAATGAAAAACTGTTTTTT | CASSQGSGGSNEKLFF
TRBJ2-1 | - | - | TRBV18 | TGTGCCAGCTCACCACTAGCGGAAAGAAACGATGAGCAGTTCTTC | CASSPLAERNDEQFF
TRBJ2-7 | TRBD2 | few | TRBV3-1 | TGTGCCAGCAGCCAAGAGAGACTAGCAAGCTCCTACGAGCAGTACTTC | CASSQERLASSYEQYF
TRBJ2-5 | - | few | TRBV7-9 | TGTGCCAGCAGATTAGCCACAGGGCAAGAGACCCAGTACTTC | CASRLATGQETQYF
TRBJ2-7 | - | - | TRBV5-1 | TGCGCCAGCAGCTTGGAGGTAGGGCCCTACGAGCAGTACTTC | CASSLEVGPYEQYF
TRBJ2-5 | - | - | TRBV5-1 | TGCGCCAGCAGCTTGCGGACTGAAGAGACCCAGTACTTC | CASSLRTEETQYF
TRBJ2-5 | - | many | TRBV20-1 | TGCAGTGCTAGAGTGCGGGGAGGCCTCGGGGACCAGTACTTC | CSARVRGGLGDQYF
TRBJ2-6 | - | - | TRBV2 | TGTGCCAGCAGTGAAATGGTAAATGAGGCCAACGTCCTGACTTTC | CASSEMVNEANVLTF
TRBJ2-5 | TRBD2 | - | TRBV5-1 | TGCGCCAGCAGCTCTCCGGGGGGGATGAGGATAGAGACCCAGTACTTC | CASSSPGGMRIETQYF
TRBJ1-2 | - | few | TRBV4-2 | TGTGCCAGCAGCCAAGATGACAGAATGGGCGGCTACACCTTC | CASSQDDRMGGYTF
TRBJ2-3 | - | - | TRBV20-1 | TGCAGTGCTCCAGAATCCACAGATACGCAGTATTTT | CSAPESTDTQYF
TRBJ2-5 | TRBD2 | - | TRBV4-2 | TGTGCCAGCAGCCAATTCAGACCGGGACTAGCGGACCGAGAGACCCAGTACTTC | CASSQFRPGLADRETQYF
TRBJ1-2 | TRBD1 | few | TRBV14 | TGTGCCAGCAGCCAAGTTACGACAGGGTATTACACCTTC | CASSQVTTGYYTF
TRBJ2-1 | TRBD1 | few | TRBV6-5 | TGTGCCAGCAGTTACCCTTCGACAGGGGAGCAGTTCTTC | CASSYPSTGEQFF
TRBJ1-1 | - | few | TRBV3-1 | TGTGCCAGCAGCCAAGATTTGGCCAGGGCGATTGGGAACACTGAAGCTTTCTTT | CASSQDLARAIGNTEAFF
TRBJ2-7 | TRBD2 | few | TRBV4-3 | TGCGCCAGCAGCCAAGGACTAGCGGAAACCTACGAGCAGTACTTC | CASSQGLAETYEQYF
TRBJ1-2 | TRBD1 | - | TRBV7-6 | TGTGCCAGCAGCCCGGAGACAGGGGGCTTCAACTATGGCTACACCTTC | CASSPETGGFNYGYTF
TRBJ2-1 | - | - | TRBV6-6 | TGTGCCAGCAGAAAAGAGCTACTCCGGAATGAGCAGTTCTTC | CASRKELLRNEQFF
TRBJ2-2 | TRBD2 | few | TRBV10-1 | TGCGCCAGCTCGCAAACGGGAGGGTCCGGGGAGCTGTTTTTT | CASSQTGGSGELFF
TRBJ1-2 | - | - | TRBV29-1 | TGCAGCGTCTCTGACAGCCGGATCTACTATGGCTACACCTTC | CSVSDSRIYYGYTF
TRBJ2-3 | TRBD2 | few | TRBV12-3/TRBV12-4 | TGTGCCAGCAGCCGGACTAGGGACACAGATACGCAGTATTTT | CASSRTRDTDTQYF
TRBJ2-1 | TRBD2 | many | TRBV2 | TGTGCCAGCAGCGGACTAGCGGGATACAATGAGCAGTTCTTC | CASSGLAGYNEQFF
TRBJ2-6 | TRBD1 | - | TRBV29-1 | TGCAGCGTTGAAGACCTGGACAGGGTTGGGGCCAACGTCCTGACTTTC | CSVEDLDRVGANVLTF
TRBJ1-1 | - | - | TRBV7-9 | TGTGCCAGCAGCTTTGGCCGGATTGAAGCTTTCTTT | CASSFGRIEAFF